Listed below are T cell receptor beta chains from one sample, sequenced in a study of OX40 agonist ivuxolimab in advanced cancers. Sequencing used immunoSEQ multiplex PCR; TCRdb keeps in-frame clones, though not all of them. The sample lists tens of thousands of clones; 80% to 90% were seen once. Sequenced material: CD4+ or CD8+ T cells sorted from blood, taken in a trial of the OX40 agonist ivuxolimab. The receptors come from an adult with an advanced solid tumor such as melanoma, head and neck, liver or kidney cancer. Each CDR3 is given with its conserved first and last residue. The D gene is left open where the match is weak. For some rows the clone size is stated as once, few or many, or as a class when expanded; others skip it.

clone size: .; V gene: TRBV4-1; J gene: TRBJ1-4; D gene: .; CDR3 DNA: TGCGCCAGCAGCCAAGAAGACCTGGTGAGGGGTACTGAAAAACTGTTTTTT; CDR3 protein: CASSQEDLVRGTEKLFF
clone size: .; V gene: TRBV19; J gene: TRBJ2-7; D gene: .; CDR3 DNA: TGTGCCAGTAGTCTCTACGGGACTGGAACTTACGAGCAGTACTTC; CDR3 protein: CASSLYGTGTYEQYF
clone size: few; V gene: TRBV7-9; J gene: TRBJ2-7; D gene: TRBD2; CDR3 DNA: TGTGCCAGCAGCCCACTGACTAGCGGGAGCTACGAGCAGTACTTC; CDR3 protein: CASSPLTSGSYEQYF
clone size: once; V gene: TRBV6-6; J gene: TRBJ2-7; D gene: .; CDR3 DNA: TGTGCCAGCAGCCCTTGGAGGGACAACTCCTACGAGCAGTACTTC; CDR3 protein: CASSPWRDNSYEQYF
clone size: .; V gene: TRBV5-1; J gene: TRBJ2-1; D gene: .; CDR3 DNA: TGCGCCAGCAGCTTCGCCGTAGGGTCCTACAATGAGCAGTTCTTC; CDR3 protein: CASSFAVGSYNEQFF
clone size: .; V gene: TRBV4-2; J gene: TRBJ1-5; D gene: .; CDR3 DNA: TGTGCCAGCAGCCAAGGACAGTATAGCAATCAGCCCCAGCATTTT; CDR3 protein: CASSQGQYSNQPQHF
clone size: .; V gene: TRBV9; J gene: TRBJ2-2; D gene: .; CDR3 DNA: TGTGCCAGCAGCGGCCCCTTCGGGGCCACCGGGGAGCTGTTTTTT; CDR3 protein: CASSGPFGATGELFF
clone size: .; V gene: TRBV7-9; J gene: TRBJ2-1; D gene: .; CDR3 DNA: TGTGCCAGCAGCTTAGGCCTGTACAATGAGCAGTTCTTC; CDR3 protein: CASSLGLYNEQFF
clone size: .; V gene: TRBV7-2; J gene: TRBJ2-2; D gene: .; CDR3 DNA: TGTGCCAGCAGCTTAGTCTCAAGAGGGACCGGGGAGCTGTTTTTT; CDR3 protein: CASSLVSRGTGELFF
clone size: .; V gene: TRBV18; J gene: TRBJ1-1; D gene: .; CDR3 DNA: TGTGCCAGCTCACCAGGGGTTGCGGGCACTGAAGCTTTCTTT; CDR3 protein: CASSPGVAGTEAFF